This record looks at one T cell receptor beta chain sequence and its context. The target antigen is unknown. Patients aged 2 to 39 years had fewer naive T cells. The germline V and J ends were trimmed by 4 bases and 1 base, with 17 bases remaining between them. Germline CDR1 SGHRS, CDR2 YFSETQ. The CDR3 has 16 residues. These data are taken from a study of regulatory T cells. Findings and caveats of the study: Regulatory T cells showed the strongest V-J pair restriction and V/J gene skewing among patient repertoires. In CD3G-deficient patients, conventional CD4+ T cells were enriched for hydrophobic CDR3 residues at positions 6 and 7.

Amplification used 52 TRBV primers and 13 TRBJ primers. Only in-frame clones appear in the TCRdb table, and some are missing; sequencing was by immunoSEQ multiplex PCR. The sample has tens of thousands of clones; 70% to 90% are singletons. Specimen: conventional CD4+ T cells sorted from blood. V is TRBV5-1 and J is TRBJ1-1; D is uncertain. The TCR sequence derives from a child aged 10 to 17 with CD3G deficiency. CDR3 coding DNA: TGCGCCAGCAGCCCGGGTAGTGGGTTGGGGAACACTGAAGCTTTCTTT. It is translated as CASSPGSGLGNTEAFF.